Below are 26 T cell receptor beta chains sequenced from a single sample in a study of T cells in narcolepsy. Here immunoSEQ multiplex PCR was the method, and the copy in TCRdb shows in-frame clones only, minus some. Of approximately 30,000 clones listed, 86% are singletons. The sample taken for sequencing was CD45RA- memory CD4+ T cells from PBMCs. The receptor source for this set is a human donor with narcolepsy.

This clone was seen more than once but under ten times. The chain uses TRBV19 and TRBJ1-1; D not certain. Germline CDR1 LNHDA, CDR2 SQIVND (reference sequence). Between the trimmed V and J ends, which lost 5 bases and 4 bases, there was a span of 11 bases. The length of the CDR3 is 13 residues. CDR3 in DNA: TGTGCCAGTAGTGCCCAGCTGGGCACTGAAGCTTTCTTT. This encodes CASSAQLGTEAFF.

This clone showed up just once. V gene TRBV5-1 combines with J gene TRBJ1-2; 8 bases fit TRBD1. The germline gives CDR1 SGHRS, CDR2 YFSETQ. J gave up 4 bases and V 0 bases, and 8 bases lay outside the gene matches. This CDR3 is built from 16 residues. CDR3 protein: CASSLGSQGAAYGYTF. The CDR3 DNA is TGCGCCAGCAGCTTGGGGTCGCAGGGGGCTGCCTATGGCTACACCTTC. Full variable domain (outside the CDR3, taken from reference TRBV5-1 and TRBJ1-2): KAGVTQTPRYLIKTRGQQVTLSCSPISGHRSVSWYQQTPGQGLQFLFEYFSETQRNKGNFPGRFSGRQFSNSRSEMNVSTLELGDSALYLCASSLGSQGAAYGYTFGSGTRLTVV.

The chain has TRBV7-2 and TRBJ2-1; 8 nucleotides agree with TRBD2. Germline assignment: CDR1 SGHTA and CDR2 FQGNSA. V shed 3 bases, J shed 7 bases, and the junction held 5 bases outside the gene matches. The CDR3 has 14 residues. The CDR3 bases are TGTGCCAGCAGCTTTACGGGGGGGCCTAATGAGCAGTTCTTC. As protein: CASSFTGGPNEQFF.

This clone came up once. This chain's CDR3 is CASSSEQGANEKLFF. The CDR3 DNA reads TGTGCCAGCAGCTCGGAACAGGGAGCTAATGAAAAACTGTTTTTT. This chain uses TRBV5-4 with TRBJ1-4, with a weak D call TRBD1 (6 bases). This CDR3 spans 15 amino acids. Between the trimmed V and J ends, which lost 3 bases and 3 bases, there was a span of 12 bases. Germline V gives CDR1 SGHNT, CDR2 YYREEE (reference sequence).

Here the CDR3 reads CASSPPSGLSTDTQYF. The CDR3 coding sequence is TGTGCCAGCTCACCACCAAGTGGGCTTAGCACAGATACGCAGTATTTT. The gene calls are TRBV18 and TRBJ2-3, with D uncertain. Germline V gene data show CDR1 as KGHSH and CDR2 as LQKENI. Trimming left V 0 bases short and J 0 bases short, with 10 bases between. CDR3 size: 16 residues. Complete variable domain (other parts from reference TRBV18 and TRBJ2-3): NAGVMQNPRHLVRRRGQEARLRCSPMKGHSHVYWYRQLPEEGLKFMVYLQKENIIDESGMPKERFSAEFPKEGPSILRIQQVVRGDSAAYFCASSPPSGLSTDTQYFGPGTRLTVL.

This clone was counted a single time. This rearrangement joins TRBV4-1 to TRBJ2-6; perhaps TRBD1 as D (5 bases). Per the germline V gene, CDR1 is MGHRA and CDR2 is YSYEKL. This CDR3 has 18 residues. V was clipped by 0 bases and J by 0 bases, with 12 bases between them. The CDR3 spells CASSQDGRVSSGANVLTF. In nucleotides, the CDR3 is TGCGCCAGCAGCCAAGATGGCAGGGTGAGCTCTGGGGCCAACGTCCTGACTTTC.

Only one count was recorded for this clone. V is TRBV6-6 and J is TRBJ1-5; tentative D call: TRBD1 (5 bases). The CDR3 covers 14 residues. In germline, CDR1 is MNHNY, CDR2 SVGAGI (reference sequence). Trimming took off 5 bases at V and 3 bases at J, with 11 bases between the two ends. DNA for the CDR3: TGTGCCAGCAGTGAGGGACCGCTCAATCAGCCCCAGCATTTT. Residues: CASSEGPLNQPQHF.

This chain connects TRBV19 to TRBJ1-3; unclear D gene. The CDR3 loop spans 15 amino acids. V shed 4 bases and J shed 3 bases, with 13 bases lying between them. From germline, CDR1 is LNHDA and CDR2 SQIVND (reference sequence). CDR3 DNA sequence: TGTGCCAGTAGTAGCACAACGACTGGTGGAAACACCATATATTTT. It is translated as CASSSTTTGGNTIYF.

The chain employs TRBV11-2 and TRBJ2-3, with TRBD2 identical over 8 bases. The germline gives CDR1 SGHAT, CDR2 FQNNGV. CDR3 length: 14 residues. The J segment lost 2 bases and the V segment lost 7 bases, leaving 5 bases of the junction unmatched. The CDR3 DNA reads TGTGCCAGCACGGGACTAGGCACCACAGATACGCAGTATTTT. This translates into CASTGLGTTDTQYF.

This rearrangement joins TRBV2 to TRBJ2-7; 7 nucleotides match TRBD1. The CDR3 contains 13 residues. With 6 bases clipped from V and 7 bases from J, the junction kept 9 bases outside the gene matches. The V gene's germline CDR1 is SNHLY and CDR2 FYNNEI. The CDR3 DNA reads TGTGCCAGCAGAAACAGGGGTTCGAGGGAGCAGTACTTC. It codes for CASRNRGSREQYF.

For this clone: The junction does not match germline at one end; this may be a read error. The chain couples TRBV2 to TRBJ2-7; TRBD1 aligns across 7 bases. The germline V gene has CDR1 SNHLY and CDR2 FYNNEI. This CDR3 is built from 13 residues. CDR3 sequence (DNA): TGTGCCAGCACCCCCGAAGTCGAGGGACAGAGTGACTTC. Residues: CASTPEVEGQSDF.

The V call is TRBV7-9, the J call TRBJ1-3, with unresolved D. Germline CDR1 reads SEHNR; CDR2 reads FQNEAQ (reference sequence). The CDR3 has 13 amino acids. Between the trimmed V and J ends, which lost 5 bases and 9 bases, there was a span of 14 bases. In DNA, the CDR3 is TGTGCCAGCAGCCCTAGTGTCGGGAGCACCATATATTTT. Its translation: CASSPSVGSTIYF.

J is TRBJ1-4 and V is TRBV6-6; D uncertain. Germline V gives CDR1 MNHNY, CDR2 SVGAGI (reference sequence). Trimming stripped 6 bases from V and 7 bases from J, with 6 bases between. This CDR3 contains 11 residues. In DNA, the CDR3 is TGTGCCAGCAGCTCGGTTGAAAAACTGTTTTTT. Its protein product is CASSSVEKLFF.

The chain is built from TRBV6-4 and TRBJ1-6; 7 bases fit TRBD1. Trimming cost V 4 bases and J 10 bases; bases outside gene matches: 10. The CDR3 covers 15 residues. Germline V gene lookup returns CDR1 MRHNA and CDR2 SNTAGT. This CDR3 reads CASSVGGGAYSPLHF. For the CDR3, the DNA is TGTGCCAGCAGTGTCGGAGGGGGCGCGTACTCACCCCTCCACTTT.

V and J are TRBV18 and TRBJ2-3; no definite D call. This CDR3 region has 15 residues. The V gene's germline CDR1 is KGHSH and CDR2 LQKENI. V was cut by 6 bases and J by 1 base, with 14 bases left in between. CDR3 region: CASSSGVLGTDTQYF. The CDR3 coding sequence is TGTGCCAGCTCGTCTGGGGTCCTTGGCACAGATACGCAGTATTTT. The full variable domain, in which reference TRBV18 and TRBJ2-3 provide the parts outside the CDR3, is NAGVMQNPRHLVRRRGQEARLRCSPMKGHSHVYWYRQLPEEGLKFMVYLQKENIIDESGMPKERFSAEFPKEGPSILRIQQVVRGDSAAYFCASSSGVLGTDTQYFGPGTRLTVL.

The rearrangement joins TRBV14 to TRBJ2-6; the D is unclear. The germline V gene has CDR1 SGHDN and CDR2 FVKESK. Trimming cost V 1 base and J 0 bases, with 4 bases left between them. This CDR3 has 15 residues. The CDR3 is CASSQVGSGANVLTF. In DNA, the CDR3 is TGTGCCAGCAGCCAAGTCGGCTCTGGGGCCAACGTCCTGACTTTC.

The J gene is TRBJ2-5, the V gene TRBV5-1; 11 bases map to TRBD1. This CDR3 has 15 residues. The J segment lost 5 bases and the V segment lost 4 bases, leaving 7 bases of the junction unmatched. The germline gives CDR1 SGHRS, CDR2 YFSETQ. CDR3 residues: CASSTGQGAGETQYF. The CDR3 region has the DNA TGCGCCAGCAGCACAGGACAGGGGGCGGGGGAGACCCAGTACTTC. Combining the CDR3 with reference TRBV5-1 and TRBJ2-5 gives the whole variable domain KAGVTQTPRYLIKTRGQQVTLSCSPISGHRSVSWYQQTPGQGLQFLFEYFSETQRNKGNFPGRFSGRQFSNSRSEMNVSTLELGDSALYLCASSTGQGAGETQYFGPGTRLLVL.

To note about this clone: The same CDR3 can be traced to other DNA sequences in this sample. The J gene is TRBJ1-5, the V gene TRBV11-2; D gene ambiguous. The CDR3 loop spans 13 amino acids. Trimming cost V 1 base and J 4 bases, with 5 bases left between them. Germline V gene lookup returns CDR1 SGHAT and CDR2 FQNNGV. CDR3 bases: TGTGCCAGCAGCTTAGGGGAGAATCAGCCCCAGCATTTT. Amino acid sequence: CASSLGENQPQHF.

V is TRBV2 and J is TRBJ2-5; D ambiguous. CDR1 and CDR2 (germline): SNHLY, FYNNEI. The CDR3 is 12 amino acids. V was clipped by 6 bases and J by 5 bases, with 10 bases between them. CDR3 amino acids: CASRRSPETQYF. CDR3 nucleotides: TGTGCCAGCAGGAGGAGCCCGGAGACCCAGTACTTC.

The chain links TRBV7-6 to TRBJ2-1, with unresolved D. Trimming removed 5 bases at V and 2 bases at J, with 13 bases between. This CDR3 has 15 amino acids. Looked up from germline, CDR1 is SGHVS and CDR2 is FNYEAQ. The CDR3 loop reads CASSPSEAAYNEQFF. CDR3 nucleotide sequence: TGTGCCAGCAGCCCCTCTGAGGCAGCCTACAATGAGCAGTTCTTC.

This rearrangement joins TRBV6-5 to TRBJ1-6; no reliable D call. Germline values: CDR1 MNHEY, CDR2 SVGAGI. Trimming pared 8 bases from V and 0 bases from J, leaving 8 bases between. This CDR3 region has 14 residues. The CDR3 DNA follows: TGTGCCAGCGGCAGAAGCTCCTATAATTCACCCCTCCACTTT. Protein product: CASGRSSYNSPLHF.

The V and J genes are TRBV5-1 and TRBJ1-1; D is possibly TRBD1 (6 bases). The V and J ends lost 0 bases and 1 base respectively, with 10 bases between them. In germline, CDR1 is SGHRS, CDR2 YFSETQ. The CDR3 is made up of 15 amino acids. The CDR3 protein is CASSLGGQTNTEAFF. CDR3 bases: TGCGCCAGCAGCTTGGGTGGACAGACGAACACTGAAGCTTTCTTT.

The genes are TRBV5-4 and TRBJ2-5; the match to TRBD2 covers 9 bases. Trimming cost V 5 bases and J 10 bases; bases outside gene matches: 18. CDR1 and CDR2 from the germline V gene are SGHNT and YYREEE (reference sequence). The CDR3 runs to 16 residues. The CDR3 spells CASSKAGTSRAGSQYF. CDR3 sequence (DNA): TGTGCCAGCAGTAAAGCCGGGACTAGCCGCGCCGGTAGCCAGTACTTC.

The chain carries TRBV6-5 and TRBJ1-5, with TRBD1 as a possible D gene (6 bases). CDR1 and CDR2 (germline): MNHEY, SVGAGI. This CDR3 has 14 residues. V was cut by 7 bases and J by 2 bases, with 12 bases left in between. The CDR3, as DNA: TGTGCCAGCATTGCGGACAGACGCAATCAGCCCCAGCATTTT. Its translation is CASIADRRNQPQHF.

V gene TRBV10-2 combines with J gene TRBJ1-1; 8 nucleotides line up with TRBD1. V lost 6 bases, J lost 2 bases, and 2 bases stayed unmatched. The CDR3 consists of 13 residues. Looked up from germline, CDR1 is WSHSY and CDR2 is SAAADI. CDR3: CASRTGVNTEAFF. As DNA, the CDR3 is TGCGCCAGCAGGACAGGGGTTAACACTGAAGCTTTCTTT.

The V gene is TRBV27, the J gene TRBJ2-2; TRBD1 matches at 7 bases. V trimming: 9 bases; J trimming: 4 bases; junction bases outside the gene matches: 11. The germline gives CDR1 MNHEY, CDR2 SMNVEV (reference sequence). The length of the CDR3 is 15 residues. The CDR3 DNA follows: TGTGCCAGTTCTAAAGACAGGGCGGCCACCGGGGAGCTGTTTTTT. It yields the protein CASSKDRAATGELFF.